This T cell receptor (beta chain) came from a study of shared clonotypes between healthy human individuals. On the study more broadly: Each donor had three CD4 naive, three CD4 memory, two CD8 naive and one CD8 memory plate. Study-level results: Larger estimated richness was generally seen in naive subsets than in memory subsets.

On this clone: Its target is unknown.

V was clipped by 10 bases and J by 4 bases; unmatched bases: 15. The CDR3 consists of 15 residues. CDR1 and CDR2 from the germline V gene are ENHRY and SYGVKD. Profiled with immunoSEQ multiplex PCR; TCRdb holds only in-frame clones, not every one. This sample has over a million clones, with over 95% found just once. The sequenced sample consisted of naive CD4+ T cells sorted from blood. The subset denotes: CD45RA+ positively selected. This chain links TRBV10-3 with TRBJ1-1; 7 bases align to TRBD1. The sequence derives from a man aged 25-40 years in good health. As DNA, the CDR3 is TGTGCCACCAGAGAGAATAGACAGGGCGTCACTGAAGCTTTCTTT. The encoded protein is CATRENRQGVTEAFF.